These 20 T cell receptor beta chains came from one sample sequenced in a study of glioma-infiltrating T cells. TCR alpha and beta CDR3 regions were amplified from RNA using iRepertoire nested multiplex PCR. TCRdb redid the calling of the multiplex PCR reads with MiXCR, one entry per CDR3 protein. The sample holds more than 350,000 distinct CDR3 sequences; 41% are singletons and the top ten take approximately 12%. Source material: glioma tissue, nonneoplastic brain tissue, or PBMCs (not recorded which). The source of these receptors is a human donor with low-grade glioma or glioblastoma, undergoing nonglioma brain surgery, or in good health (not recorded which).

V gene TRBV29-1 combines with J gene TRBJ2-1; D is undetermined. The CDR3 runs 13 residues. Trimming took off 3 bases at V and 6 bases at J, with 12 bases between the two ends. Germline CDR1 and CDR2: SQVTM and ANQGSEA. The CDR3 protein is CSVDTQALNEQFF. The CDR3 bases are TGCAGCGTTGATACGCAGGCCCTCAATGAGCAGTTCTTC.

This clonotype was counted many times. The chain is built from TRBV27 and TRBJ2-7; 13 bases fit TRBD2. With 3 bases clipped from V and 0 bases from J, the junction kept 5 bases outside the gene matches. Germline V lookup: CDR1 MNHEY, CDR2 SMNVEV (reference sequence). The CDR3 has 17 amino acids. This CDR3 reads CASSLRLAGGRSYEQYF. The CDR3 region has the DNA TGTGCCAGCAGTTTGCGACTAGCGGGAGGCCGCTCCTACGAGCAGTACTTC.

This clonotype was seen repeatedly, ten times or more. The chain joins TRBV27 to TRBJ1-1; tentative D call: TRBD1 (6 bases). This CDR3 has 13 residues. With 8 bases removed from V and 0 bases from J, the gap between germline ends came to 10 bases. CDR1 and CDR2 from the germline V gene are MNHEY and SMNVEV (reference sequence). CDR3 sequence reads: CASVGGMNTEAFF. CDR3 nucleotide sequence: TGTGCCAGCGTCGGGGGCATGAACACTGAAGCTTTCTTT.

This clonotype was counted a few times. This chain joins TRBV6-2 or TRBV6-3 and TRBJ2-3; 7 bases match TRBD2. Germline V gives CDR1 MNHEY, CDR2 SVGEGT. The CDR3 consists of 17 residues. V trimming: 6 bases; J trimming: 5 bases; junction bases outside the gene matches: 17. DNA of the CDR3: TGTGCCAGCAGACCCCTCGAAGAGGGAGGGAGGAAAGATACGCAGTATTTT. Translation gives CASRPLEEGGRKDTQYF.

On this clonotype: The final CDR3 position lacks the conserved phenylalanine or tryptophan, pointing to a likely read error. This chain links TRBV12-3 or TRBV12-4 with TRBJ1-5; no reliable D call. The CDR3 covers 16 residues. Trimming shortened V by 6 bases and J by 1 base, and 16 bases separated the two germline ends. In DNA form, the CDR3 reads TGTGCCAGCAGCCGACGTGGAACCCGGAGCAATCAGCCCCAGCATCTT. It codes for CASSRRGTRSNQPQHL.

This clonotype was seen a handful of times. V usage is TRBV27 and J usage is TRBJ2-1; D may be TRBD1 (6 bases). This CDR3 is 14 amino acids long. Deletions cut 5 bases from V and 5 bases from J, with 13 bases between. The germline CDR1 and CDR2 sequences are MNHEY and SMNVEV (reference sequence). The CDR3 protein is CASSPYTGNNEQFF. CDR3 in DNA: TGTGCCAGCAGTCCCTACACAGGGAACAATGAGCAGTTCTTC.

The chain has TRBV10-3 and TRBJ2-7; no clear D. Germline CDR1 is ENHRY and CDR2 is SYGVKD. This CDR3 region has 13 residues. Trimming took off 0 bases at V and 6 bases at J, with 9 bases between the two ends. In nucleotides, the CDR3 is TGTGCCATCAGTGAGTCAGGGTCCACCGAGCAGTACTTC. It yields the protein CAISESGSTEQYF.

This clonotype showed up just a few times. A read error may be the cause here, since a much bigger clone is one base away. CDR3 amino acids: CASSLIGGYGYTF. In DNA form, the CDR3 reads TGTGCCAGCAGTTTAATAGGGGGCTATGGCTACACCTTC. This chain joins TRBV6-5 and TRBJ1-2; maybe TRBD1 (6 bases). The length of the CDR3 is 13 residues. The germline gives CDR1 MNHEY, CDR2 SVGAGI. The V end was cut by 4 bases, the J end by 4 bases, with 10 bases between.

The sample holds a few counts of this clonotype. In DNA form, the CDR3 reads TGTGCCAGCAGCATCGGGACTAACTATGGCTACACCTTC. This encodes CASSIGTNYGYTF. The genes are TRBV7-9 and TRBJ1-2, with unresolved D. Germline CDR1 reads SEHNR; CDR2 reads FQNEAQ (reference sequence). V lost 5 bases to trimming and J lost 0 bases, with 7 bases between them. The CDR3 sequence is 13 residues long.

This clonotype came up many times. The chain employs TRBV4-3 and TRBJ1-1, with D hard to call. This CDR3 is 13 amino acids long. Deletions cut 1 base from V and 0 bases from J, with 3 bases between. CDR1 is LGHNA, CDR2 YSLEER, per germline. DNA for the CDR3: TGCGCCAGCAGCCAAGTTTTGAACACTGAAGCTTTCTTT. Its protein product is CASSQVLNTEAFF.

The genes are TRBV19 and TRBJ2-7, with D possibly being TRBD1 (5 bases). Trimming pared 5 bases from V and 5 bases from J, leaving 16 bases between. The CDR3 runs 14 residues. Germline V gene lookup returns CDR1 LNHDA and CDR2 SQIVND (reference sequence). Here the CDR3 DNA reads TGTGCCAGTAGTGAGAACAGGATGGGGAACGAGCAGTACTTC. Protein: CASSENRMGNEQYF.

Here the CDR3 reads CSAISPSSGRTDTQYF. The CDR3 region has the DNA TGCAGTGCTATCTCCCCCTCTAGCGGGAGGACAGATACGCAGTATTTT. The chain joins TRBV20-1 to TRBJ2-3; 11 nucleotides line up with TRBD2. Trimming took 4 bases from V and 3 from J; bases not matched to a gene: 9. CDR1 is DFQATT, CDR2 SNEGSKA, per germline (reference sequence). CDR3 length equals 16 residues.

The V call is TRBV28, the J call TRBJ2-7; D is possibly TRBD2 (6 bases). Germline lookup yields CDR1 MDHEN and CDR2 SYDVKM. The germline V and J ends were trimmed by 2 bases and 2 bases, with 16 bases remaining between them. CDR3 length equals 16 residues. The CDR3 loop is CASSLNPGRLAYEQYF. The CDR3 nucleotides read TGTGCCAGCAGTTTAAACCCCGGCAGACTAGCCTACGAGCAGTACTTC. Full variable domain (missing parts from reference TRBV28 and TRBJ2-7): DVKVTQSSRYLVKRTGEKVFLECVQDMDHENMFWYRQDPGLGLRLIYFSYDVKMKEKGDIPEGYSVSREKKERFSLILESASTNQTSMYLCASSLNPGRLAYEQYFGPGTRLTVT.

The CDR3 DNA reads as TGTGCCAGCAGCCTAGGGGTTGGGACTAGCGGGATCACTACCGAGCAGTACTTC. It is translated as CASSLGVGTSGITTEQYF. The chain combines TRBV4-2 with TRBJ2-7; 13 nucleotides align to TRBD2. The ends lost 4 bases at V and 6 bases at J; junction bases unmatched: 15. Germline V lookup: CDR1 LGHNA, CDR2 YNFKEQ. CDR3 length equals 18 residues.

The CDR3 DNA reads as TGTGCCAGCAGTGACTCAGACTTCGAGACCCAGTACTTC. This codes for CASSDSDFETQYF. The chain carries TRBV12-3 or TRBV12-4 and TRBJ2-5, with unresolved D. The V gene lost 5 bases and the J gene lost 5 bases, with 12 bases spanning the gap. The CDR3 length is 13 residues.

This clonotype was counted once. The chain is built from TRBV20-1 and TRBJ2-1, with D uncertain. Trimming shortened V by 0 bases and J by 0 bases, and 12 bases separated the two germline ends. This CDR3 is 16 amino acids long. The germline gives CDR1 DFQATT, CDR2 SNEGSKA (reference sequence). CDR3 sequence (DNA): TGCAGTGCTAGAGACTTCGGCTTGAGCTCCTACAATGAGCAGTTCTTC. This gives the protein CSARDFGLSSYNEQFF.

The chain carries TRBV3-1 and TRBJ2-1; tentative D call: TRBD2 (6 bases). This CDR3 has 13 amino acids. V was cut by 0 bases and J by 14 bases, with 14 bases left in between. CDR1 and CDR2 from the germline V gene are LGHDT and YNNKEL (reference sequence). The DNA of the CDR3 is TGTGCCAGCAGCCAAGAGGGGGGACCCCCGGAGTTCTTC. It yields the protein CASSQEGGPPEFF.

The J gene is TRBJ1-1, the V gene TRBV4-3; 7 nucleotides line up with TRBD1. Looked up from germline, CDR1 is LGHNA and CDR2 is YSLEER. The V segment lost 1 base and the J segment 10 bases; nucleotides outside the gene matches: 9. CDR3 length: 14 amino acids. The CDR3 region has the DNA TGCGCCAGCAGCCAAGGGGGACAGACCTTTCGAGCTTTCTTT. Its translation: CASSQGGQTFRAFF.

This clonotype was observed a handful of times. The chain is built from TRBV6-1 and TRBJ2-2; 7 bases are a match to TRBD1. This CDR3 contains 15 residues. V shed 7 bases and J 1 base; nucleotides not matched to a gene: 6. Germline values: CDR1 MNHNS, CDR2 SASEGT. This CDR3 reads CASTRTGGNTGELFF. The CDR3 DNA follows: TGTGCCAGCACCAGGACAGGCGGGAACACCGGGGAGCTGTTTTTT.

This clonotype occurred many times. The V call is TRBV6-5, the J call TRBJ1-2; 7 bases line up with TRBD1. V was clipped by 2 bases and J by 3 bases; unmatched bases: 3. Germline assignment: CDR1 MNHEY and CDR2 SVGAGI. The CDR3 loop spans 14 amino acids. The CDR3 here is CASSYQGQYYGYTF. CDR3 bases: TGTGCCAGCAGTTACCAGGGACAGTACTATGGCTACACCTTC.